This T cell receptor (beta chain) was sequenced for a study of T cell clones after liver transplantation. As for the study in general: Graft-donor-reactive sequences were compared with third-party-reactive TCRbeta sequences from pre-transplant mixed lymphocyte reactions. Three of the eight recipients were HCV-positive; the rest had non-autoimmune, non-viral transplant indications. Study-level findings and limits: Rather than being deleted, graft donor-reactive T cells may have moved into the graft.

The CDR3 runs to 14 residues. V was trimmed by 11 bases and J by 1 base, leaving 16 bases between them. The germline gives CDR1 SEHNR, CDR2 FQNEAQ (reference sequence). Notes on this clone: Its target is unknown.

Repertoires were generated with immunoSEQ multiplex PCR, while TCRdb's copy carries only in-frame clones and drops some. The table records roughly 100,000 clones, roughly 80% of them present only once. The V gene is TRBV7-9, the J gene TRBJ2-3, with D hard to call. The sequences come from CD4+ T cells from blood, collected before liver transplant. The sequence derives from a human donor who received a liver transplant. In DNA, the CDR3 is TGTGCCGGATCGAAGGAAATCGGCACAGATACGCAGTATTTT. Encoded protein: CAGSKEIGTDTQYF. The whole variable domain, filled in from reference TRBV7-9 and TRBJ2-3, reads DTGVSQNPRHKITKRGQNVTFRCDPISEHNRLYWYRQTLGQGPEFLTYFQNEAQLEKSRLLSDRFSAERPKGSFSTLEIQRTEQGDSAMYLCAGSKEIGTDTQYFGPGTRLTVL.